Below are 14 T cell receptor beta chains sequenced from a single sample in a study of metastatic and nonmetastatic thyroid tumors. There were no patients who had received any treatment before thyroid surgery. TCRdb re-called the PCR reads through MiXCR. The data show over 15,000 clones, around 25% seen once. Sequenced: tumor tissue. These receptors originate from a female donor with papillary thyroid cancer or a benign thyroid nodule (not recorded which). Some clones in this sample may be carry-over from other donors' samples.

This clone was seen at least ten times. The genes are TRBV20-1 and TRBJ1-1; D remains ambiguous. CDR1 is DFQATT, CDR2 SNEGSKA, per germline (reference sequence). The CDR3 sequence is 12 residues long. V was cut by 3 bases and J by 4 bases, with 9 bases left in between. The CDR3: CSASSGGTEAFF. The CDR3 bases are TGCAGTGCTAGTTCGGGTGGCACTGAAGCTTTCTTT.

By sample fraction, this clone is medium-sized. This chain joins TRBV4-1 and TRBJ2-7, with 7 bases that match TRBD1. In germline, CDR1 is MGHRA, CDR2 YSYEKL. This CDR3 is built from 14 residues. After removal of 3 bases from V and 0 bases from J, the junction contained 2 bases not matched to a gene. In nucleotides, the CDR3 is TGCGCCAGCAGCCAGGACAGGATCTCCTACGAGCAGTACTTC. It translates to CASSQDRISYEQYF.

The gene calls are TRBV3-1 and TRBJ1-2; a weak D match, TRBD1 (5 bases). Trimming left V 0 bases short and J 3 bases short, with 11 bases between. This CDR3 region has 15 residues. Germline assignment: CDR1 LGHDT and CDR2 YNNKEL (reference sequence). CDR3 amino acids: CASSQDPGGDYGYTF. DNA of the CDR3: TGTGCCAGCAGCCAAGACCCGGGGGGGGACTATGGCTACACCTTC.

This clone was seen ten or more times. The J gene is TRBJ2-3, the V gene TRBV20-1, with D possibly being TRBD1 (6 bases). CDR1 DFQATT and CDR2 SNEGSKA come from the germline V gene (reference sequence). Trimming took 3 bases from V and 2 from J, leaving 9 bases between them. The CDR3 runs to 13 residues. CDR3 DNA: TGCAGTGCTAGTCAGGGGTCCACAGATACGCAGTATTTT. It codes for CSASQGSTDTQYF.

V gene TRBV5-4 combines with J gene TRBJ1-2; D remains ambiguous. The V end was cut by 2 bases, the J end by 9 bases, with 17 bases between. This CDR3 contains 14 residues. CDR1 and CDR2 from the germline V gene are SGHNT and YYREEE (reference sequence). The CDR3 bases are TGTGCCAGCAGCTTATCAGCCGGCCGGGGATGCTACACCTTC. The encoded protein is CASSLSAGRGCYTF.

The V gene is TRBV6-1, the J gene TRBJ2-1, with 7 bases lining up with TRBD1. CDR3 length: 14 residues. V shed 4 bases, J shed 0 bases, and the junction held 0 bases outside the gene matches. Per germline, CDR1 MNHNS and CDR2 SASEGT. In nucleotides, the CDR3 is TGTGCCAGCAGTGGACAGGGCTCCTACAATGAGCAGTTCTTC. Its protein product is CASSGQGSYNEQFF.

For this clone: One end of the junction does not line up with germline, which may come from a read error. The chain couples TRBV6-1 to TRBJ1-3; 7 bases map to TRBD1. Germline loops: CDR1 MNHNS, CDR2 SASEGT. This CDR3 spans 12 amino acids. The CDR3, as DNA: TGTGCCAGCAGCCGCGAAGGGACAGTGTTTTCTTTT. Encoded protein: CASSREGTVFSF.

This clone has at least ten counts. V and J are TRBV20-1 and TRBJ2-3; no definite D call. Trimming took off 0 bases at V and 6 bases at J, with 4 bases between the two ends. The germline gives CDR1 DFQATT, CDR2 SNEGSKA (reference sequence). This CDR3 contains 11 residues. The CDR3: CSARDLDTQYF. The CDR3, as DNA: TGCAGTGCTAGAGATCTGGATACGCAGTATTTT.

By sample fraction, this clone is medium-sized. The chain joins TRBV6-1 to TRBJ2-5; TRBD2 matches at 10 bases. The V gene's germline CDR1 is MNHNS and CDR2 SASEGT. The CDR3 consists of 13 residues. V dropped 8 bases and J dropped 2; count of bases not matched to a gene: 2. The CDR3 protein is CASGTSEQETQYF. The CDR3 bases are TGTGCCAGCGGGACTAGCGAGCAAGAGACCCAGTACTTC.

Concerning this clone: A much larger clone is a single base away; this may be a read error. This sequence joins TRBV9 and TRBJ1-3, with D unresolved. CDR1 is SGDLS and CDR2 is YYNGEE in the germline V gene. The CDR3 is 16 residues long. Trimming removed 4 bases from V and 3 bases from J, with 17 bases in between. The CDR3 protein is CASSPREWVVGNTIYF. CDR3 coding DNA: TGTGCCAGCAGCCCCCGAGAGTGGGTGGTTGGAAACACCATATATTTT.

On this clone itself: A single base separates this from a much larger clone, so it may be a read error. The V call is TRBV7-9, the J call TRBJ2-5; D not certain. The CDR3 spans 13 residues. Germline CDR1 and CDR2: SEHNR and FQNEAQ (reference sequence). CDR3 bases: TGTGCCAGCAGCTTGGACCTACAAGATACCCAGTACTTC. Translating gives CASSLDLQDTQYF.

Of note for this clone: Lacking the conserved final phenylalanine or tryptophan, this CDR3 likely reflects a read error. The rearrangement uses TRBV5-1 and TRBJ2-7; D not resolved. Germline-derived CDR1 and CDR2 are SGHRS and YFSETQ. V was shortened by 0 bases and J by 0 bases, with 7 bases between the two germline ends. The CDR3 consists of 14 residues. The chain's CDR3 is CASSLAPSSYEQYL. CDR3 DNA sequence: TGCGCCAGCAGCTTGGCCCCATCCTCCTACGAGCAGTACCTC.

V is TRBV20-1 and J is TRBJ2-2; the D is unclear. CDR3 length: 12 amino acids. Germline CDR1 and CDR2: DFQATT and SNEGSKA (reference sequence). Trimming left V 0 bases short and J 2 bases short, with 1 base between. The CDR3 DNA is TGCAGTGCTAGAGATAACACCGGGGAGCTGTTTTTT. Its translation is CSARDNTGELFF.

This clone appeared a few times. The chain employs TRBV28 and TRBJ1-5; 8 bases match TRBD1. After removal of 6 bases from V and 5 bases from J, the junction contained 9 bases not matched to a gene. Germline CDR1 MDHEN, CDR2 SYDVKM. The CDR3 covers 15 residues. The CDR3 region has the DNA TGTGCCAGCAGCGACAGGGGCGGCGGGTATCAGCCCCAGCATTTT. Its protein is CASSDRGGGYQPQHF.